The sequence of this T cell receptor (beta chain) was determined in a study of cytomegalovirus exposure and HLA in healthy donors. The PCR employed 60 Vbeta primers together with 13 Jbeta primers. Generated by immunoSEQ multiplex PCR, the TCRdb table keeps only in-frame clones and is missing some. The data contain some 140,000 clones, around 79% of them singletons. Study results and limitations: Among the CMV-associated chains, three were confirmed in vitro as specific for CMV antigens.

As for this clone: The target antigen is unknown.

The CDR3 has 14 residues. V dropped 1 base and J dropped 6 bases, with 9 bases sitting between them. Germline lookup yields CDR1 SGHVS and CDR2 FQNEAQ. Material: PBMCs. The sequence derives from a man in his forties in good health and CMV-seropositive. This chain connects TRBV7-8 to TRBJ2-2; D unresolved. In DNA form, the CDR3 reads TGTGCCAGCAGCTTAGTGCGTCAGGCCGGGGAGCTGTTTTTT. Its protein product is CASSLVRQAGELFF.